The 32 T cell receptor beta chains in this list originate from one sample, sequenced in a study of cytomegalovirus exposure and HLA in healthy donors. The PCR ran on 60 Vbeta and 13 Jbeta primers. TCRdb keeps only in-frame clones here, not all; method: immunoSEQ multiplex PCR. The sample lists about 130,000 clones, approximately 64% occurring once. Sequenced input: PBMCs. Receptors originate from a woman in her 40s in good health and CMV-seronegative.

The chain recombines TRBV6-5 with TRBJ1-2, with 8 bases matching TRBD1. The V segment lost 1 base and the J segment 7 bases; nucleotides outside the gene matches: 5. Germline V lookup: CDR1 MNHEY, CDR2 SVGAGI. The CDR3 spans 14 residues. CDR3 nucleotide sequence: TGTGCCAGCAGTTACTTTCAGGGGGCTGGTGGCTACACCTTC. It codes for CASSYFQGAGGYTF.

The chain links TRBV7-6 to TRBJ1-1; 10 nucleotides line up with TRBD1. The V segment lost 1 base and the J segment 7 bases; nucleotides outside the gene matches: 0. This CDR3 is 13 amino acids long. Per germline, CDR1 SGHVS and CDR2 FNYEAQ. CDR3 bases: TGTGCCAGCAGCTTAGGGACAGGGGGTGAAGCTTTCTTT. This gives the protein CASSLGTGGEAFF. Together with reference TRBV7-6 and TRBJ1-1, the CDR3 gives the full variable domain: GAGVSQSPRYKVTKRGQDVALRCDPISGHVSLYWYRQALGQGPEFLTYFNYEAQQDKSGLPNDRFSAERPEGSISTLTIQRTEQRDSAMYRCASSLGTGGEAFFGQGTRLTVV.

The chain joins TRBV2 to TRBJ2-2, with TRBD1 matching 8 bases. Germline assignment: CDR1 SNHLY and CDR2 FYNNEI. With V trimmed by 6 bases and J by 2 bases, 2 bases remained unmatched. The CDR3 has 14 residues. CDR3 sequence reads: CASRGQGNTGELFF. CDR3 nucleotide sequence: TGTGCCAGCAGAGGACAGGGAAACACCGGGGAGCTGTTTTTT.

This clone is a singleton in its sample. This chain joins TRBV29-1 and TRBJ2-3; 9 bases match TRBD2. Germline V gene lookup returns CDR1 SQVTM and CDR2 ANQGSEA. Trimming took 4 bases from V and 10 from J; bases not matched to a gene: 3. There are 11 residues in the CDR3. The DNA for the CDR3 is TGCAGCGTTGTGATAGCGGGGGCGCAGTATTTT. Translated, it gives CSVVIAGAQYF.

This sequence joins TRBV6-5 and TRBJ1-1; D unclear. CDR3 length equals 13 residues. CDR1 is MNHEY, CDR2 SVGAGI, per germline. The V and J ends lost 7 bases and 5 bases respectively, with 14 bases between them. DNA for the CDR3: TGTGCCAGCACCAATAATCGGGGTACTGAAGCTTTCTTT. Translation: CASTNNRGTEAFF.

The rearrangement uses TRBV7-2 and TRBJ2-5, with a tentative D call TRBD1 (7 bases). The CDR3 has 13 residues. CDR1 is SGHTA, CDR2 FQGNSA, per germline. V was trimmed by 7 bases and J by 5 bases, leaving 14 bases between them. CDR3 in DNA: TGTGCCAGCACTCAGGGGGGTTGGGAGACCCAGTACTTC. Protein: CASTQGGWETQYF.

In this sample, this clone turned up a few times. The chain joins TRBV19 to TRBJ2-1, with a tentative D call TRBD2 (7 bases). With 6 bases removed from V and 0 bases from J, the gap between germline ends came to 9 bases. Germline V gene data show CDR1 as LNHDA and CDR2 as SQIVND (reference sequence). The CDR3 is 14 residues long. CDR3 sequence: CASRGGRSYNEQFF. In DNA, the CDR3 is TGTGCCAGTAGGGGGGGGCGCTCCTACAATGAGCAGTTCTTC.

CDR3 nucleotide sequence: TGTGCCAGCAGCCCGAACACCGTCTATGGCTACACCTTC. As protein: CASSPNTVYGYTF. The V and J genes are TRBV11-2 and TRBJ1-2; D is unresolved. The V end lost 5 bases, the J end lost 4 bases, and 11 bases lay between the germline ends. CDR1 and CDR2 (germline): SGHAT, FQNNGV. The CDR3 is 13 amino acids.

The J gene is TRBJ1-1, the V gene TRBV30; D is perhaps TRBD1 (5 bases). The CDR3 covers 13 residues. V lost 4 bases and J lost 6, with 15 bases in between. The V gene's germline CDR1 is GTSNPN and CDR2 SVGIG (reference sequence). In DNA form, the CDR3 reads TGTGCCTGGAATGAGATGTGGGGGGCTGAAGCTTTCTTT. Amino acid sequence: CAWNEMWGAEAFF.

This chain joins TRBV2 and TRBJ2-1, with D maybe TRBD2 (6 bases). The length of the CDR3 is 14 residues. Germline V gives CDR1 SNHLY, CDR2 FYNNEI. Trimming removed 4 bases at V and 4 bases at J, with 11 bases between. The CDR3 DNA is TGTGCCAGCAGTGCCGAGGGACTGTACAATGAGCAGTTCTTC. Translating it yields CASSAEGLYNEQFF. The complete variable domain, with remaining parts taken from reference TRBV2 and TRBJ2-1, reads EPEVTQTPSHQVTQMGQEVILRCVPISNHLYFYWYRQILGQKVEFLVSFYNNEISEKSEIFDDQFSVERPDGSNFTLKIRSTKLEDSAMYFCASSAEGLYNEQFFGPGTRLTVL.

The J gene is TRBJ2-3, the V gene TRBV4-3; TRBD1 is a possible D gene (7 bases). V dropped 4 bases and J dropped 4 bases, with 9 bases sitting between them. Germline V lookup: CDR1 LGHNA, CDR2 YSLEER. The CDR3 loop spans 13 amino acids. CDR3 sequence (DNA): TGCGCCAGCAGCCTCAGGGGGGCAGATACGCAGTATTTT. This translates into CASSLRGADTQYF.

This clone was counted once. The chain couples TRBV4-3 to TRBJ1-5; D gene ambiguous. Germline V gene lookup returns CDR1 LGHNA and CDR2 YSLEER. The V end was cut by 1 base, the J end by 4 bases, with 5 bases between. This CDR3 region has 13 residues. CDR3 loop: CASSQGLNQPQHF. The CDR3 DNA follows: TGCGCCAGCAGCCAAGGTCTGAATCAGCCCCAGCATTTT.

The chain uses TRBV11-1 and TRBJ2-2, with a tentative D call TRBD2 (6 bases). In germline, CDR1 is SGHAT, CDR2 FQDESV (reference sequence). With 5 bases removed from V and 6 bases from J, the gap between germline ends came to 22 bases. The CDR3 length is 17 residues. CDR3 in amino acids: CASSPIAGGLAAGELFF. The CDR3 DNA sequence: TGTGCCAGCAGCCCCATTGCCGGGGGTTTGGCTGCCGGGGAGCTGTTTTTT.

The chain links TRBV5-1 to TRBJ1-5; D unclear. This CDR3 is built from 14 residues. Germline V gives CDR1 SGHRS, CDR2 YFSETQ. Trimming took 1 base from V and 4 from J, leaving 9 bases between them. DNA of the CDR3: TGCGCCAGCAGCTTGTATTCGGGGAATCAGCCCCAGCATTTT. Translating gives CASSLYSGNQPQHF.

This chain links TRBV27 with TRBJ1-5, with TRBD1 as a possible D gene (6 bases). Looked up from germline, CDR1 is MNHEY and CDR2 is SMNVEV (reference sequence). Trimming removed 4 bases at V and 4 bases at J, with 11 bases between. CDR3 length equals 14 residues. The CDR3 DNA follows: TGTGCCAGCAGTTATCAGGGGTCTAATCAGCCCCAGCATTTT. Its protein product is CASSYQGSNQPQHF.

The chain links TRBV30 to TRBJ2-1; unclear D gene. Deletions cut 0 bases from V and 7 bases from J, with 13 bases between. The CDR3 has 14 amino acids. CDR1 and CDR2 from the germline V gene are GTSNPN and SVGIG (reference sequence). The CDR3 loop is CAWSVMAAKNEQFF. For the CDR3, the DNA is TGTGCCTGGAGTGTCATGGCGGCGAAAAATGAGCAGTTCTTC.

The rearrangement links TRBV30 to TRBJ2-1, with TRBD2 identical over 10 bases. Germline V lookup: CDR1 GTSNPN, CDR2 SVGIG (reference sequence). CDR3 size: 13 residues. Trimming cost V 5 bases and J 11 bases; bases outside gene matches: 9. The CDR3 protein is CAWAVAGGPQQFF. CDR3 in DNA: TGTGCCTGGGCTGTAGCGGGGGGCCCCCAGCAGTTCTTC. The complete variable domain, with remaining parts taken from reference TRBV30 and TRBJ2-1, reads SQTIHQWPATLVQPVGSPLSLECTVEGTSNPNLYWYRQAAGRGLQLLFYSVGIGQISSEVPQNLSASRPQDRQFILSSKKLLLSDSGFYLCAWAVAGGPQQFFGPGTRLTVL.

CDR3 bases: TGCAGCGTTAGGGGCAGGCTTCAATCTGAAGCTTTCTTT. Translated: CSVRGRLQSEAFF. The chain carries TRBV29-1 and TRBJ1-1; tentatively, D is TRBD1 (5 bases). This CDR3 is built from 13 residues. V gave up 5 bases and J gave up 6 bases, with 16 bases separating them. Germline V CDR1 and CDR2: SQVTM, ANQGSEA.

The rearrangement uses TRBV6-6 and TRBJ1-2, with TRBD1 as a possible D gene (5 bases). V dropped 8 bases and J dropped 0 bases, with 13 bases sitting between them. Germline CDR1 MNHNY, CDR2 SVGAGI (reference sequence). The CDR3 spans 14 residues. CDR3: CASGGDSPNYGYTF. DNA of the CDR3: TGTGCCAGCGGCGGGGACTCGCCTAACTATGGCTACACCTTC.

With respect to this clone: At one boundary the junction diverges from the germline segment, which might be a read error. The chain uses TRBV5-4 and TRBJ2-3, with 14 bases fitting TRBD2. CDR3 length: 16 amino acids. Germline assignment: CDR1 SGHNT and CDR2 YYREEE (reference sequence). CDR3 DNA: TGTGCCGGCAGCTTGGGACTAGCGGGGGCCGGAGATACGCAGTATTTT. Translating it yields CAGSLGLAGAGDTQYF. Supplemented by reference TRBV5-4 and TRBJ2-3, the full variable domain reads ETGVTQSPTHLIKTRGQQVTLRCSSQSGHNTVSWYQQALGQGPQFIFQYYREEENGRGNFPPRFSGLQFPNYSSELNVNALELDDSALYLCAGSLGLAGAGDTQYFGPGTRLTVL.

The rearrangement uses TRBV29-1 and TRBJ1-2; 7 positions match TRBD1. Germline-derived CDR1 and CDR2 are SQVTM and ANQGSEA. The CDR3 runs 15 residues. V lost 4 bases and J lost 0; bases outside the gene matches: 8. This chain's CDR3 is CSVGTGPSTNYGYTF. In DNA, the CDR3 is TGCAGCGTTGGGACAGGACCATCAACTAACTATGGCTACACCTTC.

The CDR3 spells CASSPYRVSYSYEQYF. CDR3 sequence (DNA): TGTGCCAGCTCACCCTACAGGGTATCCTATTCCTACGAGCAGTACTTC. The gene calls are TRBV18 and TRBJ2-7, with a weak D call TRBD1 (6 bases). There are 16 residues in the CDR3. Trimming left V 3 bases short and J 1 base short, with 16 bases between. Germline CDR1 is KGHSH and CDR2 is LQKENI.

The chain is built from TRBV6-1 and TRBJ1-1; no firm D call. V dropped 11 bases and J dropped 5 bases, with 18 bases sitting between them. Germline V gene lookup returns CDR1 MNHNS and CDR2 SASEGT. The CDR3 sequence is 13 residues long. The DNA of the CDR3 is TGTGCCTGCCGTACGATGGAGAGTACTGAAGCTTTCTTT. This encodes CACRTMESTEAFF.

The chain joins TRBV6-5 to TRBJ2-3; 7 bases are shared with TRBD1. This CDR3 comprises 15 residues. Per the germline V gene, CDR1 is MNHEY and CDR2 is SVGAGI. The V segment lost 2 bases and the J segment 5 bases; nucleotides outside the gene matches: 7. CDR3 amino acids: CASSYGARDRDTQYF. The DNA of the CDR3 is TGTGCCAGCAGTTACGGGGCTCGGGACAGAGATACGCAGTATTTT.

In this sample, this clone turned up a few times. The chain combines TRBV19 with TRBJ2-7, with D possibly matching TRBD1 (5 bases). In germline, CDR1 is LNHDA, CDR2 SQIVND (reference sequence). Trimming took off 6 bases at V and 3 bases at J, with 18 bases between the two ends. The CDR3 consists of 15 residues. The CDR3 DNA reads TGTGCCAGTAGCCCCACTGACAGATTAATCTACGAGCAGTACTTC. This codes for CASSPTDRLIYEQYF.

This clone was recorded a few times. The V and J genes are TRBV4-2 and TRBJ1-2, with D tentatively TRBD1 (5 bases). Trimming took 2 bases from V and 6 from J, leaving 13 bases between them. Germline values: CDR1 LGHNA, CDR2 YNFKEQ. The CDR3 length is 14 residues. CDR3 residues: CASSQTQGRDGYTF. In DNA form, the CDR3 reads TGTGCCAGCAGCCAAACGCAGGGCAGGGATGGCTACACCTTC.

The chain uses TRBV7-6 and TRBJ2-2; a possible D gene is TRBD2 (6 bases). V dropped 5 bases and J dropped 6 bases, with 22 bases sitting between them. CDR3 length equals 17 residues. Per the germline V gene, CDR1 is SGHVS and CDR2 is FNYEAQ. CDR3 bases: TGTGCCAGCAGCGCATGGGGGACCGGGGGTTCACCCGGGGAGCTGTTTTTT. Protein product: CASSAWGTGGSPGELFF.

Only one count was recorded for this clone. This chain uses TRBV30 with TRBJ1-2, with 7 nucleotides matching TRBD1. In germline, CDR1 is GTSNPN, CDR2 SVGIG (reference sequence). The CDR3 length is 14 residues. The V segment lost 0 bases and the J segment 5 bases; nucleotides outside the gene matches: 6. In DNA, the CDR3 is TGTGCCTGGAGTGTGAGGGGGCCCTCGTATGGCTACACCTTC. Its protein product is CAWSVRGPSYGYTF.

The chain recombines TRBV2 with TRBJ2-7; a weak D match, TRBD1 (6 bases). V was shortened by 6 bases and J by 9 bases, with 18 bases between the two germline ends. Germline CDR1 SNHLY, CDR2 FYNNEI. The CDR3 runs 13 residues. The CDR3 loop is CASSRDTTSVQYF. Written as DNA, the CDR3 is TGTGCCAGCAGCCGGGACACAACTTCTGTGCAGTACTTC.

This clone was seen more than once but under ten times. The chain has TRBV30 and TRBJ1-1; no clear D gene. Trimming removed 0 bases at V and 1 base at J, with 6 bases between. The CDR3 length is 13 residues. The germline gives CDR1 GTSNPN, CDR2 SVGIG (reference sequence). This chain's CDR3 is CAWSVVANTEAFF. The CDR3 DNA sequence: TGTGCCTGGAGTGTCGTAGCGAACACTGAAGCTTTCTTT.

The chain couples TRBV7-3 to TRBJ2-3; TRBD2 matches at 7 bases. CDR1 and CDR2 from the germline V gene are SGHTA and FQGTGA. The CDR3 extends over 14 amino acids. V lost 0 bases to trimming and J lost 4 bases; unmatched junction nucleotides: 1. The CDR3 here is CASSLTAGADTQYF. In DNA, the CDR3 is TGTGCCAGCAGCTTAACGGCGGGAGCAGATACGCAGTATTTT.

Of note for this clone: One end of the junction fails to match germline, which may point to a read error. The chain employs TRBV7-9 and TRBJ1-5; 9 bases match TRBD1. The germline CDR1 and CDR2 sequences are SEHNR and FQNEAQ (reference sequence). The CDR3 loop spans 13 amino acids. CDR3 DNA: TGTGCAAGCACGAGGGACAGGGATTATCCCCAGCATTTT. Protein sequence: CASTRDRDYPQHF.